These T cell receptor beta chains were read from a single sample in a study of STAT5B mutations in CD4+ large granular lymphocyte leukemia. TCRdb keeps only in-frame clones here, not all; method: immunoSEQ multiplex PCR. The table shows roughly 34,000 clones, with roughly 79% occurring only once. Material: CD4+ T cells from blood buffy coats. These receptors were collected from a human donor in good health. The CDR3 runs from the conserved cysteine through the conserved F or W. Fields, in order: J gene, V gene, D gene, CDR3 length, CDR3 protein. D genes are given only for firm matches.

j_call: TRBJ1-5; v_call: TRBV7-9; d_call: -; cdr3_length: 13; cdr3_aa: CASSLERDQPQHF
j_call: TRBJ2-3; v_call: TRBV11-3; d_call: TRBD2; cdr3_length: 16; cdr3_aa: CASSRGLAGGTDTQYF
j_call: TRBJ2-4; v_call: TRBV7-2; d_call: -; cdr3_length: 13; cdr3_aa: CASSQGKGRPQYF
j_call: TRBJ1-1; v_call: TRBV7-2; d_call: -; cdr3_length: 15; cdr3_aa: CASSLVRLGDTEAFF
j_call: TRBJ2-1; v_call: TRBV28; d_call: TRBD2; cdr3_length: 15; cdr3_aa: CASSLDLAGGAEQFF
j_call: TRBJ1-4; v_call: TRBV7-2; d_call: TRBD1; cdr3_length: 13; cdr3_aa: CASRSQGTEKLFF
j_call: TRBJ1-4; v_call: TRBV15; d_call: TRBD1; cdr3_length: 16; cdr3_aa: CATSRERQGAWEKLFF
j_call: TRBJ1-2; v_call: TRBV4-2; d_call: TRBD1; cdr3_length: 14; cdr3_aa: CASSPDRGERGYTF
j_call: TRBJ1-5; v_call: TRBV6-1; d_call: -; cdr3_length: 16; cdr3_aa: CASSELAPFGGQPQHF
j_call: TRBJ2-1; v_call: TRBV18; d_call: TRBD2; cdr3_length: 16; cdr3_aa: CASSLTIAGGRNEQFF
j_call: TRBJ1-2; v_call: TRBV6-5; d_call: TRBD1; cdr3_length: 14; cdr3_aa: CASSYLGQGYGYTF
j_call: TRBJ1-1; v_call: TRBV18; d_call: TRBD1; cdr3_length: 13; cdr3_aa: CASSLQGDTEAFF
j_call: -; v_call: TRBV29-1; d_call: -; cdr3_length: 13; cdr3_aa: CSVEANFPHEQYF
j_call: TRBJ1-1; v_call: TRBV19; d_call: -; cdr3_length: 15; cdr3_aa: CASSTVGSMNTEAFF
j_call: TRBJ1-1; v_call: TRBV5-4; d_call: -; cdr3_length: 13; cdr3_aa: CASSSQGGTEAFF
j_call: TRBJ2-7; v_call: TRBV18; d_call: TRBD2; cdr3_length: 16; cdr3_aa: CASSPRLAGGGYEQYF
j_call: TRBJ2-7; v_call: TRBV10-3; d_call: TRBD2; cdr3_length: 14; cdr3_aa: CAISRAGSSYEQYF
j_call: TRBJ1-1; v_call: TRBV2; d_call: -; cdr3_length: 16; cdr3_aa: CASRENLGTMNTEAFF
j_call: TRBJ1-1; v_call: TRBV6-5; d_call: TRBD1; cdr3_length: 13; cdr3_aa: CASRTGANSEAFF